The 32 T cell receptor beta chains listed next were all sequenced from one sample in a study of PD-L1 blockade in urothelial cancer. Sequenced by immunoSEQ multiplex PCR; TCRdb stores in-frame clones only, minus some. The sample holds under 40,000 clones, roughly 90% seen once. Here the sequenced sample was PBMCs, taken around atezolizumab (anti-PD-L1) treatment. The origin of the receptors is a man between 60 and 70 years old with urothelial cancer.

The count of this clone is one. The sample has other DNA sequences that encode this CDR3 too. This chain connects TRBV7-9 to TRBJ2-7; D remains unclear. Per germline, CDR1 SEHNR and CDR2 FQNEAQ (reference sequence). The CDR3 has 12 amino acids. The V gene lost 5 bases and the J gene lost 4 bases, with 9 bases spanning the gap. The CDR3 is CASSPDRYEQYF. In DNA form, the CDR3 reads TGTGCCAGCAGCCCAGATCGTTACGAGCAGTACTTC.

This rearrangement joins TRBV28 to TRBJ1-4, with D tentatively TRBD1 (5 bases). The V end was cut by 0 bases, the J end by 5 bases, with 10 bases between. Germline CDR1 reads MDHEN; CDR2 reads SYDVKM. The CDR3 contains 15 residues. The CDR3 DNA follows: TGTGCCAGCAGTTTATGGGGGGGGGTGAATGAAAAACTGTTTTTT. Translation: CASSLWGGVNEKLFF. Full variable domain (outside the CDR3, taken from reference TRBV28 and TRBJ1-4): DVKVTQSSRYLVKRTGEKVFLECVQDMDHENMFWYRQDPGLGLRLIYFSYDVKMKEKGDIPEGYSVSREKKERFSLILESASTNQTSMYLCASSLWGGVNEKLFFGSGTQLSVL.

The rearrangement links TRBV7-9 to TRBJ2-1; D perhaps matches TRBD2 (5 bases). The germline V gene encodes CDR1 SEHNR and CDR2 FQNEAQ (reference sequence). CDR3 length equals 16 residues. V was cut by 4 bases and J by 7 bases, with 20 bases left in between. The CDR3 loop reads CASSSTILPPGNEQFF. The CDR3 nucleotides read TGTGCCAGCAGCTCCACGATACTACCCCCGGGGAATGAGCAGTTCTTC.

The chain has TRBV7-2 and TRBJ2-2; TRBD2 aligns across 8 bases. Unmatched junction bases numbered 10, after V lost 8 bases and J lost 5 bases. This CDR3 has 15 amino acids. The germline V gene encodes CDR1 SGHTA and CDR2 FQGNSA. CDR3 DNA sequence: TGTGCCAGCCATACGGGGGGGCGTTGGACCGGGGAGCTGTTTTTT. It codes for CASHTGGRWTGELFF.

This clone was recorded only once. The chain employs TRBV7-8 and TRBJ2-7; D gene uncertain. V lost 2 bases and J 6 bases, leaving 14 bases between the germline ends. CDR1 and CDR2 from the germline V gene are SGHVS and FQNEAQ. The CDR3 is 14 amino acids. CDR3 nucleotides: TGTGCCAGCAGCTTATCGCCCGGGTCGTTCGAGCAGTACTTC. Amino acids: CASSLSPGSFEQYF.

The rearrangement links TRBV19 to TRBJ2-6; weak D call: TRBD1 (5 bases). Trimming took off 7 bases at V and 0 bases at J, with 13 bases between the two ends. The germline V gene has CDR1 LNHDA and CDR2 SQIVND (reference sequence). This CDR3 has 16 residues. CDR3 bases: TGTGCCAGTACAAGGGAAAGGGGCTCTGGGGCCAACGTCCTGACTTTC. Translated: CASTRERGSGANVLTF.

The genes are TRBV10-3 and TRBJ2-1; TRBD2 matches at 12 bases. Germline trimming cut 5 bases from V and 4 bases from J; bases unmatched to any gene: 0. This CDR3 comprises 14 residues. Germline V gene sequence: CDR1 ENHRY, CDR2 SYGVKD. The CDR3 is CAISTSGGYNEQFF. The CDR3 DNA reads TGTGCCATCAGTACTAGCGGGGGGTACAATGAGCAGTTCTTC.

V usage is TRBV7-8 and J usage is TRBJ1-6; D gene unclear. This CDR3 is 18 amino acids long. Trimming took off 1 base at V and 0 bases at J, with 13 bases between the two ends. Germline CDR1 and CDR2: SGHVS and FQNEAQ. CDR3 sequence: CASSLDYPLSSYNSPLHF. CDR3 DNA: TGTGCCAGCAGCTTAGACTACCCTCTAAGCTCCTATAATTCACCCCTCCACTTT.

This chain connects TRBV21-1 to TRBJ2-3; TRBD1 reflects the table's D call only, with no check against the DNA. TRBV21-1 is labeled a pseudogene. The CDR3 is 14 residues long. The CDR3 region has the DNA TGTGCCAGCGCGACAGGGGGCTGGACAGATACGCAGTATTTT. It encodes CASATGGWTDTQYF.

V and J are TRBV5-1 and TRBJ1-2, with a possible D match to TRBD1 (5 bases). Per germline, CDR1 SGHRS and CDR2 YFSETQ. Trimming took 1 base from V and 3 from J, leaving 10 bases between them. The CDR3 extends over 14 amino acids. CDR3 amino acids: CASSLMGRDYGYTF. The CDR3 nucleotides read TGCGCCAGCAGCTTGATGGGCAGGGACTATGGCTACACCTTC.

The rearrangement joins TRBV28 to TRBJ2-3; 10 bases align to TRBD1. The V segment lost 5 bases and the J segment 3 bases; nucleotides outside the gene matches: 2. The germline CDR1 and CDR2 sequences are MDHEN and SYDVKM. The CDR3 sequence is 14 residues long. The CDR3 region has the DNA TGTGCCAGCAGTGACAGGGGGCGGACAGATACGCAGTATTTT. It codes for CASSDRGRTDTQYF. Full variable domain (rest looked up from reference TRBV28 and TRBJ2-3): DVKVTQSSRYLVKRTGEKVFLECVQDMDHENMFWYRQDPGLGLRLIYFSYDVKMKEKGDIPEGYSVSREKKERFSLILESASTNQTSMYLCASSDRGRTDTQYFGPGTRLTVL.

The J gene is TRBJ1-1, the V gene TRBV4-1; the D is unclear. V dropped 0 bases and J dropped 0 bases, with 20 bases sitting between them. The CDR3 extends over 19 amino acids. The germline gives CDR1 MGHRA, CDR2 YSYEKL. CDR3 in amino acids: CASSQDPRALLGVNTEAFF. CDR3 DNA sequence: TGCGCCAGCAGCCAAGACCCAAGGGCGCTTCTCGGGGTGAACACTGAAGCTTTCTTT.

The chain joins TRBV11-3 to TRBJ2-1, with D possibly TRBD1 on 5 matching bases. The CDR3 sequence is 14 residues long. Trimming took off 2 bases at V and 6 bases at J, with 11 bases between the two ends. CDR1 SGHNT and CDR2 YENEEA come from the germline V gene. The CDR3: CASSLLRQGNEQFF. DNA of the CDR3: TGTGCCAGCAGCTTACTACGGCAGGGCAATGAGCAGTTCTTC.

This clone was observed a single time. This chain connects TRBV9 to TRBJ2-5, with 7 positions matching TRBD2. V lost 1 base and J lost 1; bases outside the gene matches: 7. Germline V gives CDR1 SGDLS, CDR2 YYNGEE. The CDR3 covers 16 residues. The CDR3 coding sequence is TGTGCCAGCAGCGTATTTCCAGCGGGGACCCAAGAGACCCAGTACTTC. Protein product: CASSVFPAGTQETQYF.

The CDR3: CSVDGTSVHNEQFF. The DNA for the CDR3 is TGCAGCGTTGACGGGACTAGCGTTCACAATGAGCAGTTCTTC. V gene TRBV29-1 combines with J gene TRBJ2-1; the match to TRBD2 covers 10 bases. Losses at the gene ends were 3 bases for V and 5 bases for J; bases not matched to a gene: 4. This CDR3 is built from 14 residues. Germline V gene lookup returns CDR1 SQVTM and CDR2 ANQGSEA.

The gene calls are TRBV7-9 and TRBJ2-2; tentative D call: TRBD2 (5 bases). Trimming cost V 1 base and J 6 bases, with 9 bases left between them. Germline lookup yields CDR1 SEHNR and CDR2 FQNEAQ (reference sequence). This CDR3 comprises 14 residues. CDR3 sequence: CASSLVLAAGELFF. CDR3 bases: TGTGCCAGCAGCTTAGTCCTAGCTGCCGGGGAGCTGTTTTTT.

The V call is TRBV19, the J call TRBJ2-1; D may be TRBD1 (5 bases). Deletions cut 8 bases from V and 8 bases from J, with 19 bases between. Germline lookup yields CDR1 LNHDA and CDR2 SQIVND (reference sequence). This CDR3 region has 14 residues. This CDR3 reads CASRETALWDEQFF. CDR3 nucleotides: TGTGCCAGTCGAGAGACAGCCCTCTGGGATGAGCAGTTCTTC.

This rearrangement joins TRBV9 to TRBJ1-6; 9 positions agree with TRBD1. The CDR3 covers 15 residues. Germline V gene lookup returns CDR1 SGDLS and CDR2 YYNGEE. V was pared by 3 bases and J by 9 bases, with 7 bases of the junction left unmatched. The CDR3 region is CASSEGQGGISPLHF. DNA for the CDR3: TGTGCCAGCAGCGAGGGACAGGGAGGTATTTCACCCCTCCACTTT.

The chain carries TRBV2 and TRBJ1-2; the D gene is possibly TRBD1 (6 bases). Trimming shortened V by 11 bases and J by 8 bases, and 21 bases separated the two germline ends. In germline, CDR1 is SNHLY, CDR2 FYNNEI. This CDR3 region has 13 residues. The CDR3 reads CADRQELRTGYTF. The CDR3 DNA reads TGTGCCGACCGACAGGAACTCAGGACGGGCTACACCTTC.

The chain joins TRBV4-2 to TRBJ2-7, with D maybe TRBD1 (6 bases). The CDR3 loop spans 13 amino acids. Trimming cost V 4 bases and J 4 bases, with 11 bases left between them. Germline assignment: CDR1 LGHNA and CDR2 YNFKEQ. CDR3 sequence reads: CASSRGTGYEQYF. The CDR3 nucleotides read TGTGCCAGCAGCCGAGGTACAGGGTACGAGCAGTACTTC.

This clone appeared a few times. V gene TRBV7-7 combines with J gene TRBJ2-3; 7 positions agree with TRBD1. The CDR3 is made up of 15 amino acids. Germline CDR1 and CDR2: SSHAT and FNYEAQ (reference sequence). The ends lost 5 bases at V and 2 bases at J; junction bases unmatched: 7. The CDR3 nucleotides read TGTGCCAGCAGCCCCACCGGGACAGACACAGATACGCAGTATTTT. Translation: CASSPTGTDTDTQYF.

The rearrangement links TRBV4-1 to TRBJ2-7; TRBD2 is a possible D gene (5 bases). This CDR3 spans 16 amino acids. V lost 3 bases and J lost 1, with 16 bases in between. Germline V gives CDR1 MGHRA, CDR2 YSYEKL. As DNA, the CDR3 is TGCGCCAGCAGCCAGAGACTACAGATGGGGTCCTACGAGCAGTACTTC. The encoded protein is CASSQRLQMGSYEQYF.

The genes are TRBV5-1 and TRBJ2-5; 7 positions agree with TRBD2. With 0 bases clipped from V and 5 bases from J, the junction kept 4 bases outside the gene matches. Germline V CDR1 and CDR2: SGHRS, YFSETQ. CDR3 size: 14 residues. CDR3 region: CASSLGLAGETQYF. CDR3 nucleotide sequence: TGCGCCAGCAGCTTGGGACTAGCCGGCGAGACCCAGTACTTC. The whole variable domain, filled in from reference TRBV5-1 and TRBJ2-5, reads KAGVTQTPRYLIKTRGQQVTLSCSPISGHRSVSWYQQTPGQGLQFLFEYFSETQRNKGNFPGRFSGRQFSNSRSEMNVSTLELGDSALYLCASSLGLAGETQYFGPGTRLLVL.

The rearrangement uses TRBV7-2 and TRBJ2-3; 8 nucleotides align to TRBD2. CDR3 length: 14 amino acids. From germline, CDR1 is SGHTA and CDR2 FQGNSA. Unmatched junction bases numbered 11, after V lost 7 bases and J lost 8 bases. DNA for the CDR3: TGTGCCAGCACCCTCGGGGGGGCGGGCGGTACGCAGTATTTT. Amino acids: CASTLGGAGGTQYF.

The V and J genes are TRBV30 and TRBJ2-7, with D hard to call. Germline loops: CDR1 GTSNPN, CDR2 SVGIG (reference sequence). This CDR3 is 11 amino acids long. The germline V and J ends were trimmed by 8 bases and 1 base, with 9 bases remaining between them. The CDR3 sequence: CAIRQSYEQYF. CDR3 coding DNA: TGTGCCATTCGACAATCCTACGAGCAGTACTTC.

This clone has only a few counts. For the CDR3, the DNA is TGTGCCAGCAGTTTAAGGGGGAACACTGAAGCTTTCTTT. Amino acid sequence: CASSLRGNTEAFF. The gene calls are TRBV27 and TRBJ1-1; weak D call: TRBD1 (5 bases). The germline V gene encodes CDR1 MNHEY and CDR2 SMNVEV (reference sequence). Trimming removed 2 bases at V and 1 base at J, with 5 bases between. The CDR3 consists of 13 residues.

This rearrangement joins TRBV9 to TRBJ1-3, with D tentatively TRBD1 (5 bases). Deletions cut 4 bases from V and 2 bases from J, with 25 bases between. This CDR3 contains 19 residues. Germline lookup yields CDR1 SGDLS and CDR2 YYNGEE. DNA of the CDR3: TGTGCCAGCAGCCCCATTTCGGGGGGATCTATCTCCGCTGGAAACACCATATATTTT. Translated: CASSPISGGSISAGNTIYF.

The CDR3 sequence is CSVRSSGTGGNEQYF. In DNA form, the CDR3 reads TGCAGCGTCCGTTCATCCGGGACAGGGGGGAACGAGCAGTACTTC. The chain has TRBV29-1 and TRBJ2-7; 11 nucleotides agree with TRBD1. Per the germline V gene, CDR1 is SQVTM and CDR2 is ANQGSEA. V lost 6 bases, J lost 5 bases, and 12 bases stayed unmatched. The CDR3 contains 15 residues.

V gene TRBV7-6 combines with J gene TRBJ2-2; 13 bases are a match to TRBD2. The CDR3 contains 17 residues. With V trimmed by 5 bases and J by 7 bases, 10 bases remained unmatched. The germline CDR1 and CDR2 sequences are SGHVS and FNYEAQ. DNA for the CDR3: TGTGCCAGCAGCCATTACCGACTAGCGGGAGGTGACGGGGAGCTGTTTTTT. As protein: CASSHYRLAGGDGELFF.

Here the CDR3 reads CASSHTGKSAYEQYF. As DNA, the CDR3 is TGTGCCAGCAGCCATACAGGGAAGTCAGCGTACGAGCAGTACTTC. The chain has TRBV4-2 and TRBJ2-7; possible D gene TRBD1, 6 bases. Germline CDR1 is LGHNA and CDR2 is YNFKEQ. Trimming pared 3 bases from V and 4 bases from J, leaving 16 bases between. The CDR3 is made up of 15 amino acids.

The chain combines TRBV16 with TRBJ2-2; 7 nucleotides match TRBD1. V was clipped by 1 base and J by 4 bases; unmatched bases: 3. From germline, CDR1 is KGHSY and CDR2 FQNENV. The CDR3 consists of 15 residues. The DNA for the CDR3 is TGTGCCAGCAGCCAATACAGGGGTAGCACCGGGGAGCTGTTTTTT. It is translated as CASSQYRGSTGELFF.

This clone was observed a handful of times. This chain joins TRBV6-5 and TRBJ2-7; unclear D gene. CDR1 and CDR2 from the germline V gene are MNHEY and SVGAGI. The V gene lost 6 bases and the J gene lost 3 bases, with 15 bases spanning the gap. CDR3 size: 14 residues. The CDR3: CASRIAVSDYEQYF. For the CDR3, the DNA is TGTGCCAGCAGAATAGCCGTATCCGACTACGAGCAGTACTTC.